This T cell receptor (beta chain) is drawn from a study of T cells in localized non-small cell lung cancer. The protocol was immunoSEQ multiplex PCR, while the TCRdb copy is restricted to in-frame clones and leaves out a portion. The sample records approximately 30,000 clones, about nine tenths being singletons. Findings and limits, study-wide: Among blood samples, higher T cell density accompanied longer overall survival. Of the top 100 tumor clones, median 57 were in adjacent lung, 25 to 30 among its top 100. In uninvolved adjacent lung, T cell clonality reached its highest value, exceeding tumor. Heterogeneity is still possible, as just one tumor region was sequenced.

V gave up 1 base and J gave up 6 bases; unmatched junction bases: 2. CDR1 is MGHRA and CDR2 is YSYEKL in the germline V gene. The CDR3 is 15 residues long. As to this clone: The antigen remains unidentified.

This specimen was peripheral blood, taken before any cancer treatment. J is TRBJ1-4 and V is TRBV4-1, with 10 nucleotides matching TRBD1. The sequence came from a woman aged 35-75 years with stage I lung adenocarcinoma. The CDR3 protein is CASSQGDRGYEKLFF. As DNA, the CDR3 is TGCGCCAGCAGCCAAGGGGACAGGGGTTATGAAAAACTGTTTTTT.